The present entry profiles one T cell receptor (beta chain) with its context. This specimen comes from a study of PD-L1 blockade in urothelial cancer. Study-wide background: In terms of prior chemotherapy, patients had received 0 to 3 regimens.

Only in-frame clones appear in the TCRdb table, and some are missing; sequencing was by immunoSEQ multiplex PCR. Altogether approximately 100,000 clones are present, 89% being singletons, with the ten largest covering 0.85% to 1%. The germline CDR1 and CDR2 sequences are MGHRA and YSYEKL. With 4 bases removed from V and 5 bases from J, the gap between germline ends came to 15 bases. The CDR3 extends over 14 amino acids. Described time point: pretreatment peripheral blood. Samples were collected from each patient before treatment and during treatment. Each patient gave between 1 and 8 of them in total.

Here the sequenced sample was PBMCs, taken around atezolizumab (anti-PD-L1) treatment. The TCR was taken from a woman older than 75 with urothelial cancer. The gene calls are TRBV4-1 and TRBJ2-7, with D tentatively TRBD1 (5 bases). CDR3 in amino acids: CASSRVVGRDEQYF. CDR3 DNA: TGCGCCAGCAGCCGGGTGGTGGGCAGGGACGAGCAGTACTTC.